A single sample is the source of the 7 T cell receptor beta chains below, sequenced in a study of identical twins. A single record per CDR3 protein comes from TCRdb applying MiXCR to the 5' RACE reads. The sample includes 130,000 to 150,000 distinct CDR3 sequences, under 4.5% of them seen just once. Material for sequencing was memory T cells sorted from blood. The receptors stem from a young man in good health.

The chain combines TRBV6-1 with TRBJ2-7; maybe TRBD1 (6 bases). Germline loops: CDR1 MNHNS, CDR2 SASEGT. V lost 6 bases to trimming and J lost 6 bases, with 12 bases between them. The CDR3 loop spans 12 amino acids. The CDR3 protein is CASSVQGFEQYV. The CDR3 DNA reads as TGTGCCAGCAGCGTACAGGGATTCGAGCAGTACGTC.

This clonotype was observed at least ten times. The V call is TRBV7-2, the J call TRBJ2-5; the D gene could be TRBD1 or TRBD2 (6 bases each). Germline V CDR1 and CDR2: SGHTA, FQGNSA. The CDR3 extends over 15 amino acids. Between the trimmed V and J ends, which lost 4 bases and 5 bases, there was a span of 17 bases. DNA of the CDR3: TGTGCCAGCAGCTGGGTAAACAGGGCGGGGGAGACCCAGTACTTC. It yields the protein CASSWVNRAGETQYF.

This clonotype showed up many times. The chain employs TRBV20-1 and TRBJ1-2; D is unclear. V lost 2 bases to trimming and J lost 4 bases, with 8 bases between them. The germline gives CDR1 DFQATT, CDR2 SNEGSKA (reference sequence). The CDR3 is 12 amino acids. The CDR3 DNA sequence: TGCAGTGCTAGAACGATAGGCTATGGCTACACCTTC. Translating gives CSARTIGYGYTF.

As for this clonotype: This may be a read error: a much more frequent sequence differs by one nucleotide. The CDR3 DNA sequence: TGCAGTGCTAGGTGTATGAATGAGCAGTTCTTC. Translation gives CSARCMNEQFF. This sequence joins TRBV20-1 and TRBJ2-1; no firm D call. This CDR3 has 11 amino acids. The V and J ends lost 3 bases and 7 bases respectively, with 7 bases between them. Germline V CDR1 and CDR2: DFQATT, SNEGSKA (reference sequence).

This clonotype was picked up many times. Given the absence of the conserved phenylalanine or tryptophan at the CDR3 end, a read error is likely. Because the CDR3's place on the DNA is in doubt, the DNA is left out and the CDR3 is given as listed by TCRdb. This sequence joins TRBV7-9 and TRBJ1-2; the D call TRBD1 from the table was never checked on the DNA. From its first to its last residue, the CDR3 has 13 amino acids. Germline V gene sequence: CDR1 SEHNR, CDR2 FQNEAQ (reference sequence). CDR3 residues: CASSGDRDFFIHL.

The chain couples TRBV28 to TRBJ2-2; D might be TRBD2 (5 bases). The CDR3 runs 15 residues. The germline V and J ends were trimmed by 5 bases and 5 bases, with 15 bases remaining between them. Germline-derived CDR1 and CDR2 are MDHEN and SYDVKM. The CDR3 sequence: CASSPPRGWTGELFF. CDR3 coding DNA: TGTGCCAGCAGTCCTCCTCGGGGTTGGACCGGGGAGCTGTTTTTT.

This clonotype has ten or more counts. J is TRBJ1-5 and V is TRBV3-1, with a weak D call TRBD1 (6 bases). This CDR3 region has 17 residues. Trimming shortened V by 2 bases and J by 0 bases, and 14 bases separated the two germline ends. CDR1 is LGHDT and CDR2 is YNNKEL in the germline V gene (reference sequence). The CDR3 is CASSQHGTPTSNQPQHF. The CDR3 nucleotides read TGTGCCAGCAGCCAACACGGGACACCCACTAGCAATCAGCCCCAGCATTTT.